This T cell receptor (beta chain) originates from a study of T cell changes during pregnancy in multiple sclerosis. Clones were read by immunoSEQ multiplex PCR, and TCRdb kept only the in-frame ones, dropping some. This table has around 100,000 clones, approximately 90% appearing once. Trimming took off 7 bases at V and 1 base at J, with 12 bases between the two ends. CDR3 size: 14 residues. CDR1 is MNHEY and CDR2 is SMNVEV in the germline V gene (reference sequence). The rearrangement links TRBV27 to TRBJ2-3, with TRBD1 as a possible D gene (6 bases). The origin of this receptor is a female donor with multiple sclerosis, enrolled in a pregnancy study. The sample consisted of peripheral blood, taken after pregnancy. CDR3 amino acids: CASTAGVGTDTQYF. As DNA, the CDR3 is TGTGCCAGCACTGCAGGGGTGGGCACAGATACGCAGTATTTT.